These T cell receptor beta chains were read from a single sample in a study of T cells in narcolepsy. Measured with immunoSEQ multiplex PCR; TCRdb has only the in-frame clones, and not every one. This table holds around 25,000 clones, about four fifths found once. The source material was CD45RA- memory CD4+ T cells from PBMCs. The receptor set was obtained from a human donor with narcolepsy. CDR3s include the opening cysteine and the closing phenylalanine or tryptophan. The D gene is left open where the match is weak. Size values are once, few and many counts, or a class for expanded clones, and some rows have none.

cdr3_length	d_call	clone_size	v_call	j_call	cdr3_nt	cdr3_aa
14	.	few	TRBV6-6	TRBJ2-2	TGTGCCAGCACGGCGGGATTGAACACCGGGGAGCTGTTTTTT	CASTAGLNTGELFF
16	TRBD2	once	TRBV9	TRBJ2-5	TGTGCCAGCAGCGTAGGAAGGGGGACTAGGGGCGAGACCCAGTACTTC	CASSVGRGTRGETQYF
15	.	.	TRBV5-4	TRBJ2-5	TGTGCCAGCAGCTTGGCTCTAGCAGGCGTGGAGACCCAGTACTTC	CASSLALAGVETQYF
16	.	.	TRBV18	TRBJ2-5	TGTGCCAGCTCACCAAATCATCCTCGGTACCAAGAGACCCAGTACTTC	CASSPNHPRYQETQYF
12	.	.	TRBV19	TRBJ1-2	TGTGCCAGTAAGGGGCAGGGCGATGGCTACACCTTC	CASKGQGDGYTF
14	TRBD1	.	TRBV25-1	TRBJ1-2	TGTGCCAGCAGGGGCCGGACAGGGGTCGGGGGCTACACCTTC	CASRGRTGVGGYTF
14	.	.	TRBV5-1	TRBJ1-2	TGCGCCAGCAGCTTGGGGGGTTCTAACTATGGCTACACTTTC	CASSLGGSNYGYTF
14	.	.	TRBV5-4	TRBJ1-1	TGTGCCAGCAGCTACCCGGGGGTGAGCACTGAAGCTTTCTTT	CASSYPGVSTEAFF
17	.	.	TRBV12-5	TRBJ2-1	TGTGCTAGTGGTTTGCGTGGGATCGGTATGAGTATAGATGAGCAGTTCTTC	CASGLRGIGMSIDEQFF
13	.	.	TRBV10-1	TRBJ1-4	TGCGCCAGCGCAACTGTGGTTGGTGAAAAACTGTTTTTT	CASATVVGEKLFF
15	.	.	TRBV30	TRBJ1-6	TGTGCCTGGAACGGTGCAACGAAATCAAATTCACCCCTCCACTTT	CAWNGATKSNSPLHF
13	.	.	TRBV6-5	TRBJ2-7	TGTGCCAGCAGTTATAACAGGGAATATGAGCAGTACTTC	CASSYNREYEQYF
16	.	.	TRBV11-2	TRBJ2-7	TGTGCCAGCAGCCCAATACGAAGGACAGAAGAATACGAGCAGTACTTC	CASSPIRRTEEYEQYF
14	.	.	TRBV7-8	TRBJ2-3	TGTGCCAGCAGTCCCAGGGGGGAAATAGATACGCAGTATTTT	CASSPRGEIDTQYF
12	.	.	TRBV29-1	TRBJ1-2	TGCAGCGTTGAAAGGATAAAGGATGGCTACACCTTC	CSVERIKDGYTF
14	.	few	TRBV10-1	TRBJ2-1	TGCGCCAGCAGTGAGTCCGCCAGGGGAAATGAGCAGTTCTTC	CASSESARGNEQFF
15	.	.	TRBV11-3	TRBJ2-2	TGTGCCAGCAGCTTGGGTGGGCTCAGCACCGGGGAGCTGTTTTTT	CASSLGGLSTGELFF
13	.	.	TRBV6-1	TRBJ2-5	TGTGCCAGTGATAACAGGGGAGGGGAGACCCAGTACTTC	CASDNRGGETQYF
12	.	.	TRBV5-1	TRBJ2-7	TGCGCCAGCAGCTTGGCAGACTACGAGCAGTACTTC	CASSLADYEQYF
15	TRBD1	.	TRBV19	TRBJ1-5	TGTGCCAGTAGTATATCGGCGACAGGGTCCCAGCCCCAGCATTTT	CASSISATGSQPQHF
12	.	.	TRBV28	TRBJ2-1	TGTGCCAGCAGCCGATTACGAGATGAGCAGTTCTTC	CASSRLRDEQFF
17	.	.	TRBV29-1	TRBJ1-2	TGCAGCGTTGAAGATACCTCCAGACGGGCTACGCACTATGGCTACACCTTC	CSVEDTSRRATHYGYTF
15	TRBD1	.	TRBV6-5	TRBJ1-1	TGTGCCAGCAGTCTCGGACAGGGGCGAAGGACTGAAGCTTTCTTT	CASSLGQGRRTEAFF
12	.	.	TRBV7-3	TRBJ2-1	TGTGCCAGCAGCTTAACGGGGAATGAGCAGTTCTTC	CASSLTGNEQFF
14	.	.	TRBV9	TRBJ1-5	TGTGCCAGCAGCGTGGATGCAATTGGTCAGCCCCAGCATTTT	CASSVDAIGQPQHF
13	.	few	TRBV7-9	TRBJ2-7	TGTGCCAGCAGCGTCAGGAGGGGAAGCGAGCAGTACTTC	CASSVRRGSEQYF
17	TRBD2	.	TRBV7-7	TRBJ2-5	TGTGCCAGCAGCTTAAAAGGTGGCGGGGGGCCGGGGGAGACCCAGTACTTC	CASSLKGGGGPGETQYF
16	.	few	TRBV15	TRBJ2-1	TGTGCCACCAGCAGAGATTTGGGGGCCCCCTACAATGAGCAGTTCTTC	CATSRDLGAPYNEQFF
15	.	.	TRBV14	TRBJ1-2	TGTGCCAGCAGCACCAGAACAAGTATCGGGTCCGGCTACACCTTC	CASSTRTSIGSGYTF
15	TRBD1	.	TRBV18	TRBJ2-2	TGTGCCAGCTCTCCAGAACAGGGGTCCTCCGGGGAGCTGTTTTTT	CASSPEQGSSGELFF
13	.	.	TRBV11-2	TRBJ1-1	TGTGCCAGCAAGACCGACTTGGTCACTGAAGCTTTCTTT	CASKTDLVTEAFF
13	.	.	TRBV12-5	TRBJ1-4	TGTGCTAGTGTTATCGGGGTTGGTGAAAAACTGTTTTTT	CASVIGVGEKLFF
16	TRBD2	.	TRBV7-2	TRBJ2-5	TGTGCCAGCTCGGGGGTCACCTCCCCGGGGGGAGAGACCCAGTACTTC	CASSGVTSPGGETQYF
13	.	.	TRBV15	TRBJ2-7	TGTGCCACCAGCAGGGACAACACCTACGAGCAGTACTTC	CATSRDNTYEQYF
16	TRBD1	.	TRBV19	TRBJ2-5	TGTGCCACTTCCATCACCGGGACAGGGAGTACGGAGACCCAGTACTTC	CATSITGTGSTETQYF
12	.	.	TRBV5-1	TRBJ2-3	TGCGCCAGCAGCAGGAGCGCAGATACGCAGTATTTT	CASSRSADTQYF
16	TRBD1	.	TRBV5-1	TRBJ2-2	TGCGCCAGCAGCTTACACCCGGGACAGGGCACCGGGGAGCTGTTTTTT	CASSLHPGQGTGELFF
15	.	.	TRBV7-2	TRBJ2-5	TGTGCCAGCAGCCCCGGTGGGAGAACGCGGGAGACCCAGTACTTC	CASSPGGRTRETQYF
14	.	.	TRBV28	TRBJ1-2	TGTGCCAGCAGTTTGAACAGACCCCCCTATGGCTACACCTTC	CASSLNRPPYGYTF
15	TRBD2	.	TRBV10-3	TRBJ2-2	TGTGCCATCAGTGAGTTAGCGGGAGACACCGGGGAGCTGTTTTTT	CAISELAGDTGELFF
15	TRBD1	.	TRBV6-5	TRBJ1-2	TGTGCCAGCAGTTACCCACCGGGACAGGGCGATGGCTACACCTTC	CASSYPPGQGDGYTF
18	.	.	TRBV9	TRBJ2-6	TGTGCCAGCAGCGTAGATGGGGGGTCCGTATCTGGGGCCAACGTCCTGACTTTC	CASSVDGGSVSGANVLTF